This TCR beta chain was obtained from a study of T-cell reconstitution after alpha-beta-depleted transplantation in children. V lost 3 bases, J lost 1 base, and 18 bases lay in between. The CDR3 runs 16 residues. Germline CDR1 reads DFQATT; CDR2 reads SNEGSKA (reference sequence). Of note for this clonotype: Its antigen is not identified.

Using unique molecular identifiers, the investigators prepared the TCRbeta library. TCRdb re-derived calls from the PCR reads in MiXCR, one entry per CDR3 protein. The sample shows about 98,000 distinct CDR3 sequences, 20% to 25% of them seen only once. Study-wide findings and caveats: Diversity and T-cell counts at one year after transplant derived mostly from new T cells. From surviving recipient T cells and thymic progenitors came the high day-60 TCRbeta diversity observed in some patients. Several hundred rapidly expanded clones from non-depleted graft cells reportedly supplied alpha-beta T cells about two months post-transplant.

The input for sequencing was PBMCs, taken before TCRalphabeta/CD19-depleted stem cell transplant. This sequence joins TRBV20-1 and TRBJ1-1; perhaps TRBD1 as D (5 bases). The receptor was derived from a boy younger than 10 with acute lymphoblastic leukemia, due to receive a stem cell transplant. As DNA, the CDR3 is TGCAGTGCTAGTGCAGGGCGGCATGACTGGAACACTGAAGCTTTCTTT. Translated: CSASAGRHDWNTEAFF.